This TCR beta chain was sequenced for a study of blood T cell repertoires in COVID-19. Study-level information: Samples taken during acute and convalescent COVID-19 were collected in the United States, Italy and Spain. PBMCs, B-cell-depleted T cells, or T cells provided the cDNA or gDNA that made up the material.

Everyone who took part was roughly 18 to 89 years old, and they came from about two dozen US areas. Participant reports of clinical history set cohort assignment. Only in-frame clones appear in the TCRdb table, and some are missing; sequencing was by immunoSEQ multiplex PCR. The repertoire holds around 64,000 clones, about 75% seen once, with around half in the top ten. The sequence came from a woman between 55 and 75 years old who had been exposed to COVID-19. The sample taken for sequencing was PBMCs or T cells enriched from blood (not recorded which).

DNA of the CDR3: TGTGCCAGCAGCTCAGACAGGGGGTTCATCGCTTTCTTT. Translated: CASSSDRGFIAFF. This chain joins TRBV11-2 and TRBJ1-1, with 9 bases that match TRBD1. Germline CDR1 reads SGHAT; CDR2 reads FQNNGV. With 4 bases clipped from V and 11 bases from J, the junction kept 8 bases outside the gene matches. CDR3 length: 13 amino acids.